The 2 T cell receptor beta chains below were found in one sample sequenced in a study of cytomegalovirus exposure and HLA in healthy donors. The PCR made use of 60 Vbeta and 13 Jbeta primers. Sequencing was performed with immunoSEQ multiplex PCR; in TCRdb, only in-frame clones are kept and a portion is missing. The data contain about 160,000 clones, around 77% of them singletons. Sequencing was carried out using PBMCs. Receptor source: a man aged 45-65 years in good health and CMV-seropositive.

In its sample, this clone was seen once. The rearrangement joins TRBV11-2 to TRBJ1-1, with unresolved D. CDR1 SGHAT and CDR2 FQNNGV come from the germline V gene. The ends were cut back, 3 bases at V and 0 bases at J, with 8 bases in the middle. The CDR3 totals 14 residues. DNA of the CDR3: TGTGCCAGCAGCTTGAGGCAGCTGAACACTGAAGCTTTCTTT. This encodes CASSLRQLNTEAFF.

The chain carries TRBV29-1 and TRBJ2-7; TRBD1 aligns across 9 bases. The length of the CDR3 is 14 residues. Germline values: CDR1 SQVTM, CDR2 ANQGSEA. V gave up 0 bases and J gave up 4 bases; unmatched junction bases: 4. The CDR3 loop is CSVEEGTGLYEQYF. The DNA for the CDR3 is TGCAGCGTTGAAGAGGGGACAGGGTTATACGAGCAGTACTTC.